This TCR beta chain was found in a study of long-term antiretroviral therapy in people with HIV (dated by TCRdb to between 2021 and 2023). Notes on the research overall: The earliest samples were collected approximately a decade before the 2015 WHO recommendation for immediate ART, a period when ART was typically delayed until CD4 counts fell. A total of 192 cryopreserved PBMC samples were contributed to the cohort by 30 adults with confirmed HIV infection, with samples collected serially over a mean of roughly six years (range 1-12). Whether ART initiation and durable HIV suppression were associated with changes in peripheral blood TRB repertoire composition and diversity was tested in a retrospective serial study. No cross-contamination during QIAcube processing was shown when test extractions of a monoclonal T-cell line were performed alongside fewer than 35 polyclonal samples. Among the 30 to 35 participants with HIV, eleven were female.

The germline V gene (reference sequence) yields MNHEY for CDR1 and SMNVEV for CDR2. Trimmed from V: 6 bases; trimmed from J: 0 bases; junction bases lacking a gene match: 3. There are 14 amino acids in the CDR3, from cysteine to phenylalanine inclusive. CDR3 DNA is the only sequence kept; it has 42 bases, read in frame from the first base. To be included, a participant needed at least one PBMC sample from before ART initiation plus at least two post-ART samples. Treatment was received in the United States of America by all participants with HIV. Cryopreserved samples of about 0.95-10 million PBMC were thawed and washed before DNA extraction. At the time of the earliest PBMC sample, participants with HIV were aged between roughly 20 and 54 years. Per participant, PBMC samples came from 1-4 timepoints prior to ART initiation and 2-8 timepoints following ART initiation, for a median of 7 samples. Serial HIV viral load, CD4+ T-cell count, ART history and demographic data were obtained for every participant. Genomic DNA was extracted from unsorted PBMC with a Qiagen kit on a QIAcube, processed in batches of 12 samples.

The immunoSEQ hsTCRB v3.0 assay was used at survey level resolution to sequence the TRB variable region. The target sequencing depth for TRB was about 40,000-55,000 T-cell genomes per sample. Pooled TRB libraries were sequenced on an Illumina MiSeq with a v3 150-cycle kit. The authors' pipeline ran thus. Repertoire analysis was performed in R inside a reproducible Nextflow workflow that covered QC, data transformation and analysis. LymphoSeq2, an R package for AIRR-Seq data exploration, was used to implement custom analyses. After excluding a handful of samples that yielded fewer than 5000 total TRB sequences, approximately 170 HIV repertoires remained for analysis. Among the roughly 200 retained HIV repertoires, some 59 were collected before ART initiation and 129 after ART initiation. Each repertoire was downsampled to 5000 TRB nucleotide sequences, and summary statistics were averaged across 100 downsampling iterations. Only TRB sequences with CDR3 regions of at least seven amino acids were retained for analysis. A Shannon entropy-derived clonality score and the Gini coefficient were used to measure diversity. In the repertoire networks, any two of the top 5000 CDR3 amino acid sequences were connected whenever the two sequences differed by an edit distance of one. Antigen specificity groups and MHC restriction were predicted for TRB CDR3 amino acid sequences with GLIPH2. To flag known associations with CMV, EBV, HIV or tissue antigens, CDR3 amino acid sequences were compared against VDJdb and McPAS-TCR. Pre-ART, post-ART and control groups were compared with Wilcoxon signed-rank tests and Holm-Bonferroni correction. TCRdb retrieved this table from immuneACCESS and kept in-frame rearrangements only. Not all clones are present; in checked studies, unresolved V genes account for under half, and no reason is known for the remainder. Clone size and the V and J calls come from that table; the DNA yielded D and trimming. The sample table lists 30,000 or so clones, approximately 72% of them with a count of one. Roughly 3.5% of the sample rests with the top ten.

Beyond this particular receptor, the publication reports: Compared with controls, HIV repertoires had narrower CDR3 length ranges, and the network structure pointed to an antigen-experienced repertoire that shifted only slightly toward naive after ART. Expanded TRB clones identified before ART initiation dominated the repertoire across all time points, though the dominance fluctuated and decreased in many PLHIV after ART. Starting ART was linked to a significant rise in TRB diversity, yet even with long-term ART the diversity remained significantly lower than in transplant donor controls. Since PBMC availability was limited, sequencing covered only the TCR beta chain, with no alpha chain pairing. No data were available on ART adherence, viral resistance or therapy changes, limiting inferences about post-ART repertoire changes. Unsorted PBMC were profiled instead of sorted CD4+ and CD8+ T cells because pre-ART samples had limited cell numbers. The samples were dated from about 2004 to 2018, and the ART regimens that were used may be less effective than current ART regimens.

Concerning this clone itself: There is no known antigen for this receptor. Qualities for individual bases were not recorded, and no much larger clone is one base off. Other DNA variants within this sample encode the same CDR3.

The chain couples TRBV27 to TRBJ2-7; 9 bases in the junction line up with TRBD2. The TCR originated in a man in his fifties or sixties with HIV. The source was unsorted PBMCs, collected 3 years after starting antiretroviral therapy. The nucleotide sequence is given as TGTGCCAGCAGCCTTAGCGGGAGCTCCTACGAGCAGTACTTC. Translation gives CASSLSGSSYEQYF.